These 3 T cell receptor beta chains were all obtained from the same sample, sequenced in a study of identical twins. TCRdb independently ran MiXCR on the 5' RACE reads; one entry per CDR3 protein. The sample lists approximately 220,000 distinct CDR3 sequences, 7% to 8.5% occurring once. This sample also belongs to another study, concerning yellow fever vaccine responses in identical twins.

Source material: CD8+ T cells sorted from blood. The receptors stem from a woman aged 18-35 years in good health.

This clonotype showed up just a few times. V and J are TRBV29-1 and TRBJ2-3; D remains unclear. V lost 0 bases to trimming and J lost 2 bases, with 6 bases between them. Germline lookup yields CDR1 SQVTM and CDR2 ANQGSEA. The CDR3 has 13 residues. The CDR3 region is CSVEDGYTDTQYF. CDR3 in DNA: TGCAGCGTTGAAGACGGTTACACAGATACGCAGTATTTT.

The CDR3 region is CASSPGGRQFF. As DNA, the CDR3 is TGTGCCAGCAGTCCAGGGGGTCGGCAGTTCTTC. The chain links TRBV27 to TRBJ2-1, with 7 bases aligning to TRBD1. Germline CDR1 and CDR2: MNHEY and SMNVEV (reference sequence). V was clipped by 5 bases and J by 12 bases; unmatched bases: 4. This CDR3 has 11 residues.

This clonotype was counted at least ten times. CDR3 DNA sequence: TGTGCCAGCGGAAATCCGGCTACGCAGTATTTT. Translation gives CASGNPATQYF. The V gene is TRBV6-2 or TRBV6-3, the J gene TRBJ2-3; the D is unclear. This CDR3 contains 11 residues. The germline gives CDR1 MNHEY, CDR2 SVGEGT. With 8 bases removed from V and 8 bases from J, the gap between germline ends came to 11 bases.